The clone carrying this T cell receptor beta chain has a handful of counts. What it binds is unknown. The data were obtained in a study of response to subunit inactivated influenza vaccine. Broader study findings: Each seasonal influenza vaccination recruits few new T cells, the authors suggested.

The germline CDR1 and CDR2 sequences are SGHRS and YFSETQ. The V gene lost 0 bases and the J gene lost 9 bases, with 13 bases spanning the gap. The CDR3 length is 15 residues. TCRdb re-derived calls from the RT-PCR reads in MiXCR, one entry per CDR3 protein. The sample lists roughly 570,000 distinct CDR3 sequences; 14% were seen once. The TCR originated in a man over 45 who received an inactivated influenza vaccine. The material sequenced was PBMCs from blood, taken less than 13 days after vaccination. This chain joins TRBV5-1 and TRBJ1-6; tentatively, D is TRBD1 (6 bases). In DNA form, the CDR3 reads TGCGCCAGCAGCTTGGCGACAGGTGGGGCTTCACCCCTCCACTTT. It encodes CASSLATGGASPLHF.